One sample yielded the 8 T cell receptor beta chains listed below, sequenced in a study of a mutant IDH1 vaccine in newly diagnosed glioma. Regarding time point: week 35, safety follow-up. Each dose delivered 300 ug of mutant IDH1 20-mer peptide subcutaneously with imiquimod. Assay: immunoSEQ multiplex PCR; the TCRdb copy retains only in-frame clones and omits some. Among 40,000 to 50,000 clones, 85% to 90% were seen once, and the ten largest hold approximately 1.6%. These receptors have no known antigen. The material was PBMCs, obtained from a glioma patient whose treatment included an IDH1 peptide vaccine. All receptors come from a man aged 35 to 55 with glioma.

V is TRBV20-1 and J is TRBJ2-3, with a possible D match to TRBD2 (5 bases). The CDR3 has 11 residues. Deletions cut 8 bases from V and 4 bases from J, with 10 bases between. CDR1 and CDR2 (germline): DFQATT, SNEGSKA (reference sequence). CDR3 coding DNA: TGCAGTCGGGGTTTCGCAGATACGCAGTATTTT. Residues: CSRGFADTQYF.

In this sample, this clone turned up once. The gene calls are TRBV7-9 and TRBJ1-5; D gene unclear. The germline V gene has CDR1 SEHNR and CDR2 FQNEAQ (reference sequence). The V and J ends lost 1 base and 2 bases respectively, with 12 bases between them. The CDR3 loop spans 16 amino acids. The CDR3 DNA is TGTGCCAGCAGCTTAGAAATTGCGGATCGCAATCAGCCCCAGCATTTT. Residues: CASSLEIADRNQPQHF.

This rearrangement joins TRBV18 to TRBJ2-7; TRBD1 matches 12 bases. Germline-derived CDR1 and CDR2 are KGHSH and LQKENI. This CDR3 spans 15 amino acids. Losses at the gene ends were 4 bases for V and 4 bases for J; bases not matched to a gene: 5. CDR3 residues: CASSRGTGGNYEQYF. In nucleotides, the CDR3 is TGTGCCAGCTCACGGGGGACAGGGGGCAATTACGAGCAGTACTTC.

The V gene is TRBV5-1, the J gene TRBJ1-1; D is unresolved. The CDR3 is made up of 12 amino acids. CDR1 is SGHRS, CDR2 YFSETQ, per germline. V was cut by 3 bases and J by 7 bases, with 10 bases left in between. CDR3 coding DNA: TGCGCCAGCAGCTGGGCTGGGGATGAAGCTTTCTTT. The encoded protein is CASSWAGDEAFF.

This chain uses TRBV5-4 with TRBJ2-5; 10 nucleotides align to TRBD1. Germline V CDR1 and CDR2: SGHNT, YYREEE (reference sequence). This CDR3 is 13 amino acids long. V lost 5 bases and J lost 5; bases outside the gene matches: 3. CDR3 bases: TGTGCCAGCAGGAAGGACAGGGGGGAGACCCAGTACTTC. Its protein product is CASRKDRGETQYF.

V usage is TRBV27 and J usage is TRBJ1-1, with TRBD1 as a possible D gene (5 bases). CDR1 and CDR2 (germline): MNHEY, SMNVEV (reference sequence). Trimming cost V 0 bases and J 0 bases, with 11 bases left between them. CDR3 length: 16 residues. CDR3 protein: CASSLSGGLLNTEAFF. The DNA of the CDR3 is TGTGCCAGCAGTTTATCCGGGGGTCTGTTGAACACTGAAGCTTTCTTT.

The chain has TRBV6-5 and TRBJ1-1, with a tentative D call TRBD1 (5 bases). Germline V CDR1 and CDR2: MNHEY, SVGAGI. The CDR3 is 14 amino acids. Trimming took 5 bases from V and 3 from J, leaving 13 bases between them. The CDR3 spells CASSGGPGDTEAFF. The CDR3 bases are TGTGCCAGCAGTGGGGGACCCGGGGACACTGAAGCTTTCTTT.

The V gene is TRBV28, the J gene TRBJ1-2; 8 nucleotides match TRBD1. The CDR3 is made up of 15 amino acids. With V trimmed by 1 base and J by 4 bases, 5 bases remained unmatched. CDR1 and CDR2 from the germline V gene are MDHEN and SYDVKM. The CDR3 protein is CASSLYDRGAYGYTF. The DNA of the CDR3 is TGTGCCAGCAGTTTATATGACAGGGGTGCCTATGGCTACACCTTC.